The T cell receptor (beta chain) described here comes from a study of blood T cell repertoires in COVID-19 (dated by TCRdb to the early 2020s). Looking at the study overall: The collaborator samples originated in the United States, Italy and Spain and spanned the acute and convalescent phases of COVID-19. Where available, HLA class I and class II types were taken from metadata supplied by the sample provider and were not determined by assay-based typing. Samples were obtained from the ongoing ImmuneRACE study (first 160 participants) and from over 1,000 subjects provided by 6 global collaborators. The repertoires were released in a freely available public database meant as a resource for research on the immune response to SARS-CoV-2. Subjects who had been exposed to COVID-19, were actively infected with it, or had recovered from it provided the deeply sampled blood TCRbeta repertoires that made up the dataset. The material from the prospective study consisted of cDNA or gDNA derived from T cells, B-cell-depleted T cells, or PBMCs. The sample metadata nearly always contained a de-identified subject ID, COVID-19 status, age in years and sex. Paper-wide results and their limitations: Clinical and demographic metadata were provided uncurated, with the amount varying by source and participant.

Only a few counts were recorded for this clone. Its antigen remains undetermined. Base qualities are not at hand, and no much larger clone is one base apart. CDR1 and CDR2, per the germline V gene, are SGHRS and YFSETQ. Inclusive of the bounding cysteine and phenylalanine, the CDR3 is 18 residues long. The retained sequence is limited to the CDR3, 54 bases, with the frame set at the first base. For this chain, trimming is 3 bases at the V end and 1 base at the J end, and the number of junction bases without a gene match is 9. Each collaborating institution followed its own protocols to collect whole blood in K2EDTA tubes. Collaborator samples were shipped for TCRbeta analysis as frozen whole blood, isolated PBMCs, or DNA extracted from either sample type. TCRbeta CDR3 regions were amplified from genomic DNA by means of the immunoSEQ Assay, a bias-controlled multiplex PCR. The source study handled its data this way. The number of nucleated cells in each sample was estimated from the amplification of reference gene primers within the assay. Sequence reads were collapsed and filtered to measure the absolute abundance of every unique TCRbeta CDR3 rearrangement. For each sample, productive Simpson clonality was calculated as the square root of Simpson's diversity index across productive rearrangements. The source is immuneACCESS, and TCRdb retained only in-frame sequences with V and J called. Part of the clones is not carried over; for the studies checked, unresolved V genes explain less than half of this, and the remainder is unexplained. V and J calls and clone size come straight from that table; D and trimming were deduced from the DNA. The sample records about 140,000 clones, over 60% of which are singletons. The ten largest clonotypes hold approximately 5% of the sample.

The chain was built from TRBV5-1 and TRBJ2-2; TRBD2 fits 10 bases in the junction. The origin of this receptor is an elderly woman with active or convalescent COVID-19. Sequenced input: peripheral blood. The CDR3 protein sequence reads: CASSYAASGGLNTGELFF. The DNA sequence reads TGCGCCAGCAGCTATGCGGCTAGCGGGGGCCTGAACACCGGGGAGCTGTTTTTT.